This record covers a single T cell receptor beta chain. Germline-derived CDR1 and CDR2 are LNHNV and YYDKDF (reference sequence). This CDR3 region has 14 residues. V lost 8 bases and J lost 5, with 15 bases in between. This entry comes from a study of CD8 T cells in Susac syndrome. Random hexamers were used to reverse transcribe an amount of 0.5 to 1 ug RNA. TCRdb itself ran the immunoSEQ multiplex PCR reads through MiXCR, one entry per CDR3 protein. Of tens of thousands of distinct CDR3 sequences listed, roughly nine tenths are singletons. TEMRA cells were FACS-enriched and CD8+ and CD4+ T cells negatively isolated.

The material sequenced was CD8+ T cells from PBMCs. The J gene is TRBJ2-2, the V gene TRBV15; possibly TRBD2 for D (5 bases). This TCR was sampled from a human donor in good health. CDR3 in amino acids: CATETDPGTGELFF. The CDR3 coding sequence is TGTGCCACCGAGACGGACCCGGGGACCGGGGAGCTGTTTTTT. Variable domain in full (rest from reference TRBV15 and TRBJ2-2): DAMVIQNPRYQVTQFGKPVTLSCSQTLNHNVMYWYQQKSSQAPKLLFHYYDKDFNNEADTPDNFQSRRPNTSFCFLDIRSPGLGDTAMYLCATETDPGTGELFFGEGSRLTVL.